This paragraph covers one TCR beta chain sequence. In the original workflow: Counts of nucleated cells, estimated from reference gene primer amplification, were obtained. This table comes from immunoSEQ multiplex PCR, and its TCRdb copy is limited to in-frame clones, with some not included. D and trimming were read from the DNA, whereas the V and J calls and clone size are those reported in that table. The sample consists of roughly 200,000 clones, over 80% of them appearing once. The data are from a study of blood T cell repertoires in COVID-19. As for the study in general: The study drew acute and convalescent COVID-19 samples from the United States, Italy and Spain. The analysed material was cDNA or gDNA that came from T cells, B-cell-depleted T cells, or PBMCs.

With 1 base removed from V and 6 bases from J, the gap between germline ends came to 12 bases. The CDR3 extends over 15 amino acids. Germline CDR1 LGHNA, CDR2 YSLEER. The sequence was collected from a man aged 35-49 years with acute or convalescent COVID-19. The rearrangement joins TRBV4-3 to TRBJ2-2; D uncertain. Sequencing input: peripheral blood. The CDR3 nucleotides read TGCGCCAGCAGCCAAGCGATTTACAGACCCGGGGAGCTGTTTTTT. The encoded protein is CASSQAIYRPGELFF.